A single T cell receptor beta chain is shown here with its context. Participants, about 18 to 90 years old, spanned more than 20 US areas. Categorization into cohorts depended on clinical history that participants reported. The table came from immunoSEQ multiplex PCR; TCRdb's copy has only in-frame clones and leaves some out. The sample carries about 220,000 clones, approximately 80% recorded once. J lost 0 bases, V lost 6 bases, and 9 bases had no gene match. Germline values: CDR1 SQVTM, CDR2 ANQGSEA. CDR3 size: 16 residues. The data derive from a study of blood T cell repertoires in COVID-19. The chain carries TRBV29-1 and TRBJ2-1; 9 nucleotides match TRBD1. Sequencing input: PBMCs or T cells enriched from blood (not recorded which). The sequence was collected from a woman in her 40s with acute COVID-19. CDR3: CSVPPGQGRSYNEQFF. CDR3 in DNA: TGCAGCGTACCTCCGGGACAGGGACGCTCCTACAATGAGCAGTTCTTC.